A single sample gave rise to the 13 T cell receptor beta chains below, sequenced in a study of T cell clonotyping in hematopoietic cell transplantation. Profiled with immunoSEQ multiplex PCR; TCRdb holds only in-frame clones, not every one. The table lists 8,000 to 8,500 clones, about 88% of them singletons. The sample was peripheral blood mononuclear cells, taken at the time of graft-versus-host disease after allogeneic stem cell transplant. The origin of the receptors is a male patient aged 55 to 69 who had an allogeneic stem cell transplant from a related donor, so the T cells may come from the graft donor. Some clones in this sample may be carry-over from other donors' samples.

The V gene is TRBV4-2, the J gene TRBJ2-7; 7 nucleotides agree with TRBD2. The V and J ends lost 1 base and 9 bases, in that order; junction bases with no gene match: 12. The CDR3 is 15 amino acids. Per germline, CDR1 LGHNA and CDR2 YNFKEQ. CDR3 in DNA: TGTGCCAGCAGCCAAGGGGTGTGGGGGGGTTTCTTGCAGTACTTC. Translated: CASSQGVWGGFLQYF.

This chain uses TRBV11-3 with TRBJ1-1, with D uncertain. The V gene lost 3 bases and the J gene lost 6 bases, with 8 bases spanning the gap. The CDR3 extends over 12 amino acids. CDR1 and CDR2 from the germline V gene are SGHNT and YENEEA. CDR3 bases: TGTGCCAGCAGCTTTATTGGGTCTGAAGCTTTCTTT. Residues: CASSFIGSEAFF. The variable domain in full, completed from reference TRBV11-3 and TRBJ1-1, reads EAGVVQSPRYKIIEKKQPVAFWCNPISGHNTLYWYLQNLGQGPELLIRYENEEAVDDSQLPKDRFSAERLKGVDSTLKIQPAELGDSAVYLCASSFIGSEAFFGQGTRLTVV.

The chain recombines TRBV7-3 with TRBJ1-6; D is undetermined. CDR1 and CDR2 from the germline V gene are SGHTA and FQGTGA. The CDR3 sequence is 13 residues long. Trimming stripped 6 bases from V and 8 bases from J, with 11 bases between. CDR3 in DNA: TGTGCCAGCAGTCGTCGTCTGGATTCACCCCTCCACTTT. It encodes CASSRRLDSPLHF. Full variable domain (missing parts from reference TRBV7-3 and TRBJ1-6): GAGVSQTPSNKVTEKGKYVELRCDPISGHTALYWYRQSLGQGPEFLIYFQGTGAADDSGLPNDRFFAVRPEGSVSTLKIQRTERGDSAVYLCASSRRLDSPLHFGNGTRLTVT.

This clone occurred once. The V gene is TRBV7-6, the J gene TRBJ2-7, with D hard to call. V lost 1 base and J lost 3, with 7 bases in between. The CDR3 length is 13 residues. Germline V gene data show CDR1 as SGHVS and CDR2 as FNYEAQ. As DNA, the CDR3 is TGTGCCAGCAGCTTAGACCCTAGCTACGAGCAGTACTTC. Its translation is CASSLDPSYEQYF.

The CDR3 region is CASSQDPSGDYGYTF. The DNA of the CDR3 is TGCGCCAGCAGCCAAGACCCCTCAGGGGACTATGGCTACACCTTC. The chain carries TRBV4-1 and TRBJ1-2; tentative D call: TRBD1 (6 bases). Trimming removed 0 bases at V and 3 bases at J, with 11 bases between. The CDR3 is made up of 15 amino acids. Germline V gene sequence: CDR1 MGHRA, CDR2 YSYEKL.

V and J are TRBV7-2 and TRBJ2-7, with 7 nucleotides matching TRBD2. CDR1 SGHTA and CDR2 FQGNSA come from the germline V gene. This CDR3 is built from 16 residues. With V trimmed by 5 bases and J by 0 bases, 10 bases remained unmatched. The DNA for the CDR3 is TGTGCCAGCAGCACCTCGACTAGCATCCCCTCCTACGAGCAGTACTTC. As protein: CASSTSTSIPSYEQYF. Filled out from reference TRBV7-2 and TRBJ2-7, the complete variable domain reads GAGVSQSPSNKVTEKGKDVELRCDPISGHTALYWYRQSLGQGLEFLIYFQGNSAPDKSGLPSDRFSAERTGGSVSTLTIQRTQQEDSAVYLCASSTSTSIPSYEQYFGPGTRLTVT.

This sequence joins TRBV25-1 and TRBJ2-7; TRBD1 matches at 7 bases. Germline V lookup: CDR1 MGHDK, CDR2 SYGVNS. The CDR3 length is 13 residues. V shed 6 bases and J 5 bases; nucleotides not matched to a gene: 7. CDR3 residues: CASSPQGFDEQYF. The CDR3 DNA follows: TGTGCCAGCAGCCCACAGGGGTTCGACGAGCAGTACTTC.

This clone was recorded a few times. This sequence joins TRBV7-9 and TRBJ1-5; D is possibly TRBD1 (6 bases). The CDR3 spans 15 residues. Between the trimmed V and J ends, which lost 0 bases and 7 bases, there was a span of 13 bases. Per germline, CDR1 SEHNR and CDR2 FQNEAQ (reference sequence). The CDR3 protein is CASSLAGGGQQPQHF. In DNA form, the CDR3 reads TGTGCCAGCAGCTTAGCGGGTGGGGGCCAACAGCCCCAGCATTTT. The variable domain in full, with the rest retrieved from reference TRBV7-9 and TRBJ1-5, is DTGVSQNPRHKITKRGQNVTFRCDPISEHNRLYWYRQTLGQGPEFLTYFQNEAQLEKSRLLSDRFSAERPKGSFSTLEIQRTEQGDSAMYLCASSLAGGGQQPQHFGDGTRLSIL.

This sequence joins TRBV19 and TRBJ1-5; 8 nucleotides agree with TRBD1. The trim removed 5 bases at V and 1 base at J, leaving 10 bases unmatched. This CDR3 comprises 17 residues. Germline V gene data show CDR1 as LNHDA and CDR2 as SQIVND (reference sequence). CDR3 region: CASSFGQGPLSNQPQHF. In DNA, the CDR3 is TGTGCCAGTAGTTTCGGACAGGGCCCCTTGAGCAATCAGCCCCAGCATTTT.

V usage is TRBV28 and J usage is TRBJ2-7; the match to TRBD1 covers 9 bases. The CDR3 contains 16 residues. Per germline, CDR1 MDHEN and CDR2 SYDVKM. Trimming cost V 3 bases and J 4 bases; bases outside gene matches: 10. The DNA for the CDR3 is TGTGCCAGCAGTTTCCCTGCCTGGACAGGGGCGTACGAGCAGTACTTC. Its protein product is CASSFPAWTGAYEQYF.

The chain uses TRBV7-6 and TRBJ1-5; D perhaps matches TRBD1 (5 bases). V lost 0 bases and J lost 7, with 10 bases in between. CDR1 is SGHVS and CDR2 is FNYEAQ in the germline V gene. The CDR3 totals 14 residues. In DNA form, the CDR3 reads TGTGCCAGCAGCTTAGCGGATTGGGGGCAGCCCCAGCATTTT. This sequence encodes CASSLADWGQPQHF.

A few counts support this clone. The chain is built from TRBV28 and TRBJ1-3; no clear D. CDR1 is MDHEN, CDR2 SYDVKM, per germline. Trimming shortened V by 5 bases and J by 0 bases, and 8 bases separated the two germline ends. The CDR3 has 14 amino acids. CDR3 sequence (DNA): TGTGCCAGCAGTGTACAGTTCTCTGGAAACACCATATATTTT. Translated, it gives CASSVQFSGNTIYF.

This clone has only a few counts. The DNA for the CDR3 is TGTGCCAGCAGGCAGCCAAAAGGTGGCAATCAGCCCCAGCATTTT. Its translation: CASRQPKGGNQPQHF. The chain is built from TRBV6-1 and TRBJ1-5; D is unclear. Trimming left V 6 bases short and J 2 bases short, with 14 bases between. The CDR3 has 15 residues. The germline V gene encodes CDR1 MNHNS and CDR2 SASEGT.